The 8 T cell receptor beta chains below all came from one sample that was sequenced in a study of patients and donors after allogeneic stem cell transplantation. Each CDR3 protein gets one entry after TCRdb re-called the RT-PCR reads with MiXCR. The sample yields about 160,000 distinct CDR3 sequences, over 35% seen once. The source material was blood, either unsorted or a sorted T cell fraction (not recorded which). These receptors were collected from a human donor who was either an allogeneic HSCT recipient or a stem cell or donor lymphocyte infusion donor (not recorded which). It is not recorded whose cells these are; they may come from a transplant donor.

The chain combines TRBV2 with TRBJ2-7; D possibly corresponds to TRBD2 (6 bases). The CDR3 has 11 residues. V lost 8 bases to trimming and J lost 6 bases, with 11 bases between them. Germline V gene data show CDR1 as SNHLY and CDR2 as FYNNEI. CDR3 region: CASRGGSEQYV. In DNA, the CDR3 is TGTGCCAGCCGTGGGGGGTCCGAGCAGTACGTC.

The J gene is TRBJ2-7, the V gene TRBV12-3 or TRBV12-4, with TRBD2 matching over 8 bases. Losses at the gene ends were 5 bases for V and 2 bases for J; bases not matched to a gene: 5. The CDR3 spans 14 residues. Written as DNA, the CDR3 is TGTGCCAGCAGTCAGCGGGGGCCACCCTACGAGCAGTACTTC. Amino acids: CASSQRGPPYEQYF.

The rearrangement links TRBV12-3 or TRBV12-4 to TRBJ2-7; TRBD1 agrees at 7 bases. This CDR3 spans 14 amino acids. After removal of 1 base from V and 3 bases from J, the junction contained 3 bases not matched to a gene. The CDR3 is CASSLGGQDYEQYV. DNA for the CDR3: TGTGCCAGCAGTTTAGGAGGACAGGACTACGAGCAGTACGTC.

This clonotype occurred a few times. This chain connects TRBV9 to TRBJ1-6, with D hard to call. From germline, CDR1 is SGDLS and CDR2 YYNGEE. This CDR3 has 13 amino acids. V was pared by 0 bases and J by 7 bases, with 5 bases between. The CDR3 loop is CASSVDQNSPLHF. For the CDR3, the DNA is TGTGCCAGCAGCGTAGACCAAAATTCACCCCTCCACTTT.

The chain combines TRBV2 with TRBJ2-1, with D uncertain. The V end lost 7 bases, the J end lost 7 bases, and 8 bases lay between the germline ends. CDR1 and CDR2 (germline): SNHLY, FYNNEI. The CDR3 extends over 11 amino acids. CDR3: CASKDGNEQFF. The CDR3 DNA follows: TGTGCCAGCAAGGATGGGAATGAGCAGTTCTTC.

The chain is built from TRBV6-6 and TRBJ2-3; D remains ambiguous. This CDR3 comprises 11 residues. V lost 5 bases and J lost 8, with 8 bases in between. The V gene's germline CDR1 is MNHNY and CDR2 SVGAGI (reference sequence). For the CDR3, the DNA is TGTGCCAGCAGTCCCCCAGCTACGCAGTATTTT. Translated, it gives CASSPPATQYF.

The chain joins TRBV12-3 or TRBV12-4 to TRBJ2-2; the D gene is possibly TRBD2 (6 bases). Trimming left V 3 bases short and J 5 bases short, with 13 bases between. This CDR3 contains 15 residues. This CDR3 is CASSFGGLGTGELFF. For the CDR3, the DNA is TGTGCCAGCAGTTTCGGAGGGTTAGGGACCGGGGAGCTGTTTTTT.

This clonotype was counted at least ten times. The chain combines TRBV12-3 or TRBV12-4 with TRBJ1-4, with 10 bases identical to TRBD1. CDR3 size: 15 residues. J was trimmed by 8 bases and V by 5 bases; bases with no gene match: 8. The CDR3 DNA follows: TGTGCCAGCAGTACCCGGGGACAGGGGAAAGAAAAACTGTTTTTT. Its translation: CASSTRGQGKEKLFF.